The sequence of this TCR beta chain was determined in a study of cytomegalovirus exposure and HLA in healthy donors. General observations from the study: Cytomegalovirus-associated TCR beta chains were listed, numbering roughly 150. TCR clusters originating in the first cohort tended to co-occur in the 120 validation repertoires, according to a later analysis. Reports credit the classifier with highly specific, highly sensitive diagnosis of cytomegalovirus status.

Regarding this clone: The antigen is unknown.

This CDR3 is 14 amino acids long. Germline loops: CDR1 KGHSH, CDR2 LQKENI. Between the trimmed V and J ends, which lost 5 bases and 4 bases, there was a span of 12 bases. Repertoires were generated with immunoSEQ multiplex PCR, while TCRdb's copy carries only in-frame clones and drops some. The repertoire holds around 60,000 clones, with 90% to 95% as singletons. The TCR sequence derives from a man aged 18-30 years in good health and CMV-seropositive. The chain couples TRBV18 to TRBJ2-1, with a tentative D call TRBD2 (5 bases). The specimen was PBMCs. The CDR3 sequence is CASSFPTGYNEQFF. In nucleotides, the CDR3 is TGTGCCAGCTCATTTCCGACGGGATACAATGAGCAGTTCTTC.